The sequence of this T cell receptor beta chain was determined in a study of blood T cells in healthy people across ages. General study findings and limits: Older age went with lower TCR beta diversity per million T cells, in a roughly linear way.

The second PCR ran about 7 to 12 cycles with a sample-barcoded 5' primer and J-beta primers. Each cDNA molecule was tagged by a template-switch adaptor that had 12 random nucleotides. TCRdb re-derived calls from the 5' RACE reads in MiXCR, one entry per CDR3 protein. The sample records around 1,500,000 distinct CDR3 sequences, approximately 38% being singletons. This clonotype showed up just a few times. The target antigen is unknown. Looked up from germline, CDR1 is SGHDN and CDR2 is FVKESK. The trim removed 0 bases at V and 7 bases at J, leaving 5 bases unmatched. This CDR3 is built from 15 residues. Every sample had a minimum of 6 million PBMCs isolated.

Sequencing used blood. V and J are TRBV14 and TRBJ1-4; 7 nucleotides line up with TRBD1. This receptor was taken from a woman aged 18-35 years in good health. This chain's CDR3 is CASSQDPQGGEKLFF. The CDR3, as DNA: TGTGCCAGCAGCCAAGATCCGCAGGGGGGTGAAAAACTGTTTTTT.